A selection of T cell receptor beta chains follows, all from one sample in a study of T cells in Graves' hyperthyroidism and ophthalmopathy. TCRdb re-analysed the multiplex PCR reads in MiXCR, keeping a single row per CDR3 protein. The sample consists of under 700,000 distinct CDR3 sequences, about a sixth of them appearing once. The sample consisted of blood. Receptor source: a woman under 30 with Graves' hyperthyroidism. CDR3s include the opening cysteine and the closing phenylalanine or tryptophan. Size values are once, few and many counts, or a class for expanded clones, and some rows have none.

TRBJ2-7,-,15,TRBV11-3,CASSPGTSGSKEQYF
TRBJ2-7,many,14,TRBV5-5,CASSFTRETYEQYF
TRBJ2-1,-,13,TRBV29-1,CSVVGSTYNEQFF
TRBJ2-3,many,15,TRBV7-2,CASSQGQRVTDTQYF
TRBJ2-1,many,16,TRBV27,CASSPYEERSYNEQFF
TRBJ2-4,once,15,TRBV27,CASSQGIGAKNIQYF
TRBJ2-1,few,14,TRBV10-1,CASSSRTGNDEQFF
TRBJ2-3,-,15,TRBV2,CASSGSGGGTDTQYF
TRBJ1-4,-,14,TRBV24-1,CATSATGRDEKLFF
TRBJ1-1,many,13,TRBV29-1,CSARGQANTEAFF
TRBJ2-1,once,12,TRBV15,CATSSVTSEQFF
TRBJ2-1,-,16,TRBV6-5,CASSYSIGPRTNEQFF
TRBJ2-7,many,13,TRBV12-3/TRBV12-4,CASSLEGTYEQYF
TRBJ1-5,few,14,TRBV12-3/TRBV12-4,CASSWADRFEPQHF
TRBJ2-7,many,15,TRBV20-1,CSARALGQSRYEQYF